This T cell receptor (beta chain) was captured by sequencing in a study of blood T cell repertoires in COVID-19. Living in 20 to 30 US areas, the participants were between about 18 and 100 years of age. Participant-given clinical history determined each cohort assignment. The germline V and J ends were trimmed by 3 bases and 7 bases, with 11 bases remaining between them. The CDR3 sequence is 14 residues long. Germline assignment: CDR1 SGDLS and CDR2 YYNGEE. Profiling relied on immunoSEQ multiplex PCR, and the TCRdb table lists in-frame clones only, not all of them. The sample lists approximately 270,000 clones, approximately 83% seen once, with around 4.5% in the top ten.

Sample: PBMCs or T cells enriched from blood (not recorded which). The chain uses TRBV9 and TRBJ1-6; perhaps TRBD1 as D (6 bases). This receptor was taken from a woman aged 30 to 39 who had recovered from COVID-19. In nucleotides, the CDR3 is TGTGCCAGCAGCGGACAGGCGACGAATTCACCCCTCCACTTT. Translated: CASSGQATNSPLHF.